What follows are 10 T cell receptor beta chains derived from one specimen sequenced in a study of shared clonotypes between healthy human individuals. The protocol was immunoSEQ multiplex PCR, while the TCRdb copy is restricted to in-frame clones and leaves out a portion. The repertoire holds roughly 2.4 million clones, with almost 96% as singletons. Specimen: naive CD4+ T cells sorted from blood. Specified subset: CD45RA+ positively selected. These receptors were obtained from a young man in good health.

This clone was observed a single time. The rearrangement links TRBV30 to TRBJ1-1, with D perhaps matching TRBD1 (6 bases). Germline-derived CDR1 and CDR2 are GTSNPN and SVGIG (reference sequence). Trimming left V 7 bases short and J 1 base short, with 10 bases between. The CDR3 has 12 amino acids. CDR3 bases: TGTGCCTATGACAGGACGAACACTGAAGCTTTCTTT. As protein: CAYDRTNTEAFF.

The chain links TRBV2 to TRBJ1-5; perhaps TRBD1 as D (6 bases). This CDR3 region has 13 residues. The germline V gene encodes CDR1 SNHLY and CDR2 FYNNEI. Trimming pared 5 bases from V and 4 bases from J, leaving 9 bases between. Written as DNA, the CDR3 is TGTGCCAGCAGTAGACAGGTTAATCAGCCCCAGCATTTT. As protein: CASSRQVNQPQHF.

A single count supports this clone. J is TRBJ2-5 and V is TRBV19; 11 positions agree with TRBD2. Trimming cost V 3 bases and J 5 bases; bases outside gene matches: 8. This CDR3 comprises 16 residues. The germline gives CDR1 LNHDA, CDR2 SQIVND (reference sequence). CDR3 sequence (DNA): TGTGCCAGTAGTATTGGTACTAGCGGGAGTGTTGAGACCCAGTACTTC. This sequence encodes CASSIGTSGSVETQYF.

V is TRBV11-2 and J is TRBJ2-4; maybe TRBD1 (6 bases). Trimming pared 0 bases from V and 3 bases from J, leaving 15 bases between. This CDR3 region has 17 residues. CDR1 and CDR2 from the germline V gene are SGHAT and FQNNGV. The CDR3 nucleotides read TGTGCCAGCAGCTTAGATCTCGCAGGGGTGGGCAAAAACATTCAGTACTTC. Translated, it gives CASSLDLAGVGKNIQYF.

The chain uses TRBV6-1 and TRBJ2-7; D remains ambiguous. V lost 0 bases, J lost 3 bases, and 9 bases lay in between. CDR3 length: 14 residues. Germline V CDR1 and CDR2: MNHNS, SASEGT. The CDR3 loop reads CASSEAGMFYEQYF. In DNA, the CDR3 is TGTGCCAGCAGTGAAGCCGGCATGTTCTACGAGCAGTACTTC.

The table lists this clone with a count of one. V is TRBV28 and J is TRBJ2-1; 10 bases match TRBD2. The junction had 3 bases not matched to a gene; V was cut back by 4 bases and J by 0 bases. Germline CDR1 and CDR2: MDHEN and SYDVKM. CDR3 size: 16 residues. Here the CDR3 DNA reads TGTGCCAGCAGTTCTTCTAGCGGGGGCTCCTACAATGAGCAGTTCTTC. Its translation is CASSSSSGGSYNEQFF.

The chain uses TRBV14 and TRBJ1-1, with D tentatively TRBD1 (6 bases). Trimming removed 0 bases from V and 1 base from J, with 12 bases in between. Germline V CDR1 and CDR2: SGHDN, FVKESK. This CDR3 region has 16 residues. CDR3 DNA sequence: TGTGCCAGCAGCCAAGAACGGGGGGCGTGGAACACTGAAGCTTTCTTT. Translated: CASSQERGAWNTEAFF.

As DNA, the CDR3 is TGTGCCAGCAGTGAATTACGGGGAACTGCAACTAATGAAAAACTGTTTTTT. Translating it yields CASSELRGTATNEKLFF. V usage is TRBV25-1 and J usage is TRBJ1-4; D remains ambiguous. CDR3 length: 17 amino acids. The germline V gene encodes CDR1 MGHDK and CDR2 SYGVNS. The ends were cut back, 1 base at V and 0 bases at J, with 12 bases in the middle.

The chain couples TRBV6-1 to TRBJ1-5; D may be TRBD1 (6 bases). Germline assignment: CDR1 MNHNS and CDR2 SASEGT. V was pared by 6 bases and J by 6 bases, with 9 bases between. CDR3 size: 12 residues. The CDR3 bases are TGTGCCAGCAGGGCAGGGGCTCAGCCCCAGCATTTT. Protein product: CASRAGAQPQHF.

The CDR3 region is CASSHRGVGNEQFF. The CDR3 DNA reads as TGTGCCAGTAGCCACCGTGGGGTGGGCAATGAGCAGTTCTTC. V is TRBV19 and J is TRBJ2-1; D is unclear. Trimming took off 6 bases at V and 6 bases at J, with 15 bases between the two ends. In germline, CDR1 is LNHDA, CDR2 SQIVND (reference sequence). The CDR3 spans 14 residues.